One T cell receptor beta chain is described in this entry. The antigen is undetermined. Only in-frame clones appear in the TCRdb table, and some are missing; sequencing was by immunoSEQ multiplex PCR. The sample yields a few hundred thousand clones, approximately 84% seen once. This specimen belongs to a study of cytomegalovirus exposure and HLA in healthy donors. This CDR3 contains 15 residues. The V end was cut by 2 bases, the J end by 0 bases, with 5 bases between. Germline V lookup: CDR1 SGHAT, CDR2 FQNNGV. Points from the study as a whole: Reported performance of the classifier showed diagnosis of cytomegalovirus status with high specificity and sensitivity. TCR clusters originating in the first cohort tended to co-occur in the 100 to 150 validation repertoires, according to a later analysis.

Sequenced material: PBMCs. The rearrangement uses TRBV11-2 and TRBJ2-6; D is ambiguous. The TCR comes from a man in his late teens or twenties in good health and CMV-seropositive. The DNA for the CDR3 is TGTGCCAGCAGCTTAACGGACTCTGGGGCCAACGTCCTGACTTTC. It codes for CASSLTDSGANVLTF. Full variable domain (outside the CDR3, taken from reference TRBV11-2 and TRBJ2-6): EAGVAQSPRYKIIEKRQSVAFWCNPISGHATLYWYQQILGQGPKLLIQFQNNGVVDDSQLPKDRFSAERLKGVDSTLKIQPAKLEDSAVYLCASSLTDSGANVLTFGAGSRLTVL.